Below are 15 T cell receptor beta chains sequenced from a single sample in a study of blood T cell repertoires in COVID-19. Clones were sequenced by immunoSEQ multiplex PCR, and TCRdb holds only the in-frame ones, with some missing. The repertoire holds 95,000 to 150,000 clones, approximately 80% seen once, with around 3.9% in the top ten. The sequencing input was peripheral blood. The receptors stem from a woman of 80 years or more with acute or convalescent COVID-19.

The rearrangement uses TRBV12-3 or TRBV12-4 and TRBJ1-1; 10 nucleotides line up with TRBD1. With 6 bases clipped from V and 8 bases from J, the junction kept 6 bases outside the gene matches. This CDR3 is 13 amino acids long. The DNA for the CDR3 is TGTGCCAGCAGCGTTGACAGGGGGCAGGAAGCTTTCTTT. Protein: CASSVDRGQEAFF.

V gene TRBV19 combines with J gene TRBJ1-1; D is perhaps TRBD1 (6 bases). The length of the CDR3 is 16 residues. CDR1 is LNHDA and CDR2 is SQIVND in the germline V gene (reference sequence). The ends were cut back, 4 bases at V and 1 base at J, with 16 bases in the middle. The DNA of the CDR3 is TGTGCCAGTAGTAGTCTTGTAGGGGGGGGGAACACTGAAGCTTTCTTT. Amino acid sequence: CASSSLVGGGNTEAFF.

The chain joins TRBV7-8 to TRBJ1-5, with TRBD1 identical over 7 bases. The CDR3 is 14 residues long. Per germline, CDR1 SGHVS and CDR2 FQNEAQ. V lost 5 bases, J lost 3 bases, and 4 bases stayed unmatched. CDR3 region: CASSKDRANQPQHF. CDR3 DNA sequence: TGTGCCAGCAGCAAAGACAGGGCCAATCAGCCCCAGCATTTT.

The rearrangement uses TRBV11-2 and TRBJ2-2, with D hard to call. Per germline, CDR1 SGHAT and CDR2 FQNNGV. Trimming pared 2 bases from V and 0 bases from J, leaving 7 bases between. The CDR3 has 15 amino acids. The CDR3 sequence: CASSLPLTNTGELFF. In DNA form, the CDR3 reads TGTGCCAGCAGCTTACCCTTAACGAACACCGGGGAGCTGTTTTTT.

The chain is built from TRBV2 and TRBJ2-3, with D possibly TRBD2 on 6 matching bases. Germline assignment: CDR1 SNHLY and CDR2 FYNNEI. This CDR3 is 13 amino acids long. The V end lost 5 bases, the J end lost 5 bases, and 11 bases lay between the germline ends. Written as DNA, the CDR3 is TGTGCCAGCAGTCTACTAGCAGGAGATACGCAGTATTTT. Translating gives CASSLLAGDTQYF. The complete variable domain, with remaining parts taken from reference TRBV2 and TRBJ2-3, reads EPEVTQTPSHQVTQMGQEVILRCVPISNHLYFYWYRQILGQKVEFLVSFYNNEISEKSEIFDDQFSVERPDGSNFTLKIRSTKLEDSAMYFCASSLLAGDTQYFGPGTRLTVL.

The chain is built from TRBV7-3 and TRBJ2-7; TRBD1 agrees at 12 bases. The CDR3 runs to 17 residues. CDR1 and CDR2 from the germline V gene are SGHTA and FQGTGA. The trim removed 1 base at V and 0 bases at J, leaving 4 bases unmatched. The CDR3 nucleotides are TGTGCCAGCAGCTTAAAGGGGGACAGGGGGCTCTCCTACGAGCAGTACTTC. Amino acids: CASSLKGDRGLSYEQYF.

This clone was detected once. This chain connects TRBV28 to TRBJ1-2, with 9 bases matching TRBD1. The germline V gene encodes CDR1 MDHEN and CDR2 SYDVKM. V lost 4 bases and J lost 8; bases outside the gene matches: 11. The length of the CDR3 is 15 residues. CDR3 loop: CASSSTGTGRGGYTF. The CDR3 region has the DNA TGTGCCAGCAGTTCGACCGGGACAGGGAGAGGAGGCTACACCTTC.

Here the CDR3 DNA reads TGTGCCAGCAGTCTCCAGGTCCTCACTGAAGCTTTCTTT. It encodes CASSLQVLTEAFF. The V and J genes are TRBV28 and TRBJ1-1, with no clear D. Trimming stripped 5 bases from V and 4 bases from J, with 11 bases between. This CDR3 comprises 13 residues. The germline V gene encodes CDR1 MDHEN and CDR2 SYDVKM.

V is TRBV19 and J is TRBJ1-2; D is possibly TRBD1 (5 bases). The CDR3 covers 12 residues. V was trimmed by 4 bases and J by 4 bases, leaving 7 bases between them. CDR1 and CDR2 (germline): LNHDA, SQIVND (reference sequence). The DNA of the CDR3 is TGTGCCAGTAGTAGACAGAGCTATGGCTACACCTTC. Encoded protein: CASSRQSYGYTF.

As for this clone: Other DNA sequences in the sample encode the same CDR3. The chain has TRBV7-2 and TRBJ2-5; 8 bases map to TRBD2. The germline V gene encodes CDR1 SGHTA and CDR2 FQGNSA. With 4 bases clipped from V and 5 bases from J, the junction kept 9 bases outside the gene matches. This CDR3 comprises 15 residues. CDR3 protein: CASSSGGGARETQYF. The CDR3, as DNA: TGTGCCAGCAGCTCGGGAGGGGGGGCTAGGGAGACCCAGTACTTC.

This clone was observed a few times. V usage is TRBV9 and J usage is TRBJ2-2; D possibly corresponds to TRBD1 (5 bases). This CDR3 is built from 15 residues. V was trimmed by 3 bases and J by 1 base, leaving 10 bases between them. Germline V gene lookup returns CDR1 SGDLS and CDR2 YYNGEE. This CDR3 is CASSAQGRNTGELFF. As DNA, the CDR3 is TGTGCCAGCAGCGCTCAGGGTCGGAACACCGGGGAGCTGTTTTTT.

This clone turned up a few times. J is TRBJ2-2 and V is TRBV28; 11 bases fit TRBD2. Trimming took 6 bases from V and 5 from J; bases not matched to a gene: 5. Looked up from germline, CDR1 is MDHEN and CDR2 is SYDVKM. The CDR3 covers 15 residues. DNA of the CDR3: TGTGCCAGCAGGCTAGCGGGAGGCCGTACCGGGGAGCTGTTTTTT. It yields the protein CASRLAGGRTGELFF. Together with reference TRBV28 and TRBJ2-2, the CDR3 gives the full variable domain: DVKVTQSSRYLVKRTGEKVFLECVQDMDHENMFWYRQDPGLGLRLIYFSYDVKMKEKGDIPEGYSVSREKKERFSLILESASTNQTSMYLCASRLAGGRTGELFFGEGSRLTVL.

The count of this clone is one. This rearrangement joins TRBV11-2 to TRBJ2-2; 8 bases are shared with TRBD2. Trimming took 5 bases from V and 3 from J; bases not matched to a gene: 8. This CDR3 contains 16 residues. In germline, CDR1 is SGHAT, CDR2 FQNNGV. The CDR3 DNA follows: TGTGCCAGCAGCCTCCGGGGCGGGAGGTACACCGGGGAGCTGTTTTTT. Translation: CASSLRGGRYTGELFF.

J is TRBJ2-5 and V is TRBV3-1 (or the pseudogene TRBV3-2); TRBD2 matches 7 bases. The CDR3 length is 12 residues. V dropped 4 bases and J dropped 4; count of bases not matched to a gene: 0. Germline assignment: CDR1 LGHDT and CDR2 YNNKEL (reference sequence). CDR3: CASSRGGETQYF. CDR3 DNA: TGTGCCAGCAGCCGGGGGGGAGAGACCCAGTACTTC.

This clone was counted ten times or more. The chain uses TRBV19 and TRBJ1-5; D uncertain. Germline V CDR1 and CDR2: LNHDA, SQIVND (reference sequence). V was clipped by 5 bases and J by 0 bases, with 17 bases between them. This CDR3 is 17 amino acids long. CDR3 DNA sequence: TGTGCCAGTAGTGCAGGCGGACGAGGGAATAGCAATCAGCCCCAGCATTTT. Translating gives CASSAGGRGNSNQPQHF. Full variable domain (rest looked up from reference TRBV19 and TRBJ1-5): DGGITQSPKYLFRKEGQNVTLSCEQNLNHDAMYWYRQDPGQGLRLIYYSQIVNDFQKGDIAEGYSVSREKKESFPLTVTSAQKNPTAFYLCASSAGGRGNSNQPQHFGDGTRLSIL.